The 28 T cell receptor beta chains below all came from one sample that was sequenced in a study of shared clonotypes between healthy human individuals. TCRdb keeps only in-frame clones here, not all; method: immunoSEQ multiplex PCR. The sample holds approximately 2.5 million clones, more than 85% seen once. Sequenced material: naive CD4+ T cells from PBMCs. Described subset: CD45RA+ positively selected. The source of these receptors is a man aged 18 to 35 in good health. Some clones in this sample may be carry-over from other donors' samples.

The chain combines TRBV9 with TRBJ2-7; the D gene is possibly TRBD1 (6 bases). CDR1 SGDLS and CDR2 YYNGEE come from the germline V gene. There are 15 residues in the CDR3. Between the trimmed V and J ends, which lost 4 bases and 2 bases, there was a span of 16 bases. CDR3 DNA: TGTGCCAGCAGCCTTCGAGGGGGAGCGGCCTACGAGCAGTACTTC. This sequence encodes CASSLRGGAAYEQYF.

V is TRBV28 and J is TRBJ1-1; a possible D gene is TRBD1 (6 bases). Deletions cut 8 bases from V and 6 bases from J, with 13 bases between. This CDR3 contains 12 residues. Germline CDR1 is MDHEN and CDR2 is SYDVKM. CDR3 nucleotide sequence: TGTGCCAGCCTTGGGGGCTCCGCTGAAGCTTTCTTT. Translating it yields CASLGGSAEAFF.

The J gene is TRBJ2-4, the V gene TRBV5-1, with 8 bases that match TRBD1. The ends lost 4 bases at V and 3 bases at J; junction bases unmatched: 6. Germline assignment: CDR1 SGHRS and CDR2 YFSETQ. This CDR3 has 15 residues. The CDR3 DNA reads as TGCGCCAGCAGCACGGACAGGGCAGGCAAAAACATTCAGTACTTC. This encodes CASSTDRAGKNIQYF.

This rearrangement joins TRBV28 to TRBJ2-2; 12 bases match TRBD1. CDR1 MDHEN and CDR2 SYDVKM come from the germline V gene. The CDR3 is made up of 17 amino acids. The trim removed 10 bases at V and 0 bases at J, leaving 9 bases unmatched. The CDR3 protein is CATGTGGVSANTGELFF. The DNA of the CDR3 is TGTGCCACCGGGACAGGGGGCGTTTCGGCGAACACCGGGGAGCTGTTTTTT.

The rearrangement joins TRBV5-1 to TRBJ2-5; D gene ambiguous. Between the trimmed V and J ends, which lost 2 bases and 7 bases, there was a span of 15 bases. The CDR3 has 14 amino acids. Germline CDR1 is SGHRS and CDR2 is YFSETQ. The CDR3 spells CASSFNLEMGTQYF. The CDR3 DNA sequence: TGCGCCAGCAGCTTTAATTTGGAAATGGGGACCCAGTACTTC.

The V call is TRBV18, the J call TRBJ1-4; D possibly corresponds to TRBD1 (5 bases). The CDR3 spans 16 residues. CDR1 is KGHSH, CDR2 LQKENI, per germline. V was cut by 3 bases and J by 0 bases, with 11 bases left in between. CDR3 amino acids: CASSPYGDATNEKLFF. Written as DNA, the CDR3 is TGTGCCAGCTCACCTTACGGGGACGCAACTAATGAAAAACTGTTTTTT. Variable domain in full (rest from reference TRBV18 and TRBJ1-4): NAGVMQNPRHLVRRRGQEARLRCSPMKGHSHVYWYRQLPEEGLKFMVYLQKENIIDESGMPKERFSAEFPKEGPSILRIQQVVRGDSAAYFCASSPYGDATNEKLFFGSGTQLSVL.

Notes on this clone: Different DNA sequences within this sample yield the same CDR3. The V and J genes are TRBV27 and TRBJ2-7, with D tentatively TRBD1 (6 bases). The germline CDR1 and CDR2 sequences are MNHEY and SMNVEV (reference sequence). Trimming took off 2 bases at V and 0 bases at J, with 11 bases between the two ends. This CDR3 spans 15 amino acids. For the CDR3, the DNA is TGTGCCAGCAGTTTAGAAGGGGGATTCTCCTACGAGCAGTACTTC. Its protein product is CASSLEGGFSYEQYF.

The gene calls are TRBV27 and TRBJ1-1; D possibly corresponds to TRBD1 (5 bases). This CDR3 is built from 16 residues. Germline V gene data show CDR1 as MNHEY and CDR2 as SMNVEV (reference sequence). V was trimmed by 1 base and J by 4 bases, leaving 16 bases between them. The CDR3 DNA reads TGTGCCAGCAGTTTATTAGTTAGTCAGGGCTCCACTGAAGCTTTCTTT. Protein product: CASSLLVSQGSTEAFF.

Details on this clone: The same CDR3 also results from other DNA sequences found in this sample. The CDR3 loop reads CASSVGLAGVNEQFF. The DNA of the CDR3 is TGTGCCAGCAGCGTAGGACTAGCGGGAGTAAATGAGCAGTTCTTC. This chain joins TRBV9 and TRBJ2-1, with 12 bases identical to TRBD2. The CDR3 covers 15 residues. V was clipped by 0 bases and J by 7 bases; unmatched bases: 2. Germline V gene sequence: CDR1 SGDLS, CDR2 YYNGEE.

Note on this clone: Other DNA sequences of this sample code for an identical CDR3. The CDR3 coding sequence is TGTGCCAGCAGTTACTCCAGGGAGGGCACTGAAGCTTTCTTT. It yields the protein CASSYSREGTEAFF. The J gene is TRBJ1-1, the V gene TRBV6-6; TRBD1 might be the D (5 bases). This CDR3 region has 14 residues. The V and J ends lost 0 bases and 4 bases respectively, with 9 bases between them. Germline V gene sequence: CDR1 MNHNY, CDR2 SVGAGI (reference sequence).

This chain joins TRBV4-1 and TRBJ1-2, with TRBD1 identical over 7 bases. Germline assignment: CDR1 MGHRA and CDR2 YSYEKL. The V and J ends lost 0 bases and 3 bases, in that order; junction bases with no gene match: 13. The CDR3 is made up of 18 amino acids. The CDR3 DNA is TGCGCCAGCAGCCAAGATCCGGCAGGGGGATGGGGGGACTATGGCTACACCTTC. As protein: CASSQDPAGGWGDYGYTF.

V and J are TRBV6-5 and TRBJ2-7, with TRBD1 matching over 7 bases. Germline CDR1 reads MNHEY; CDR2 reads SVGAGI. The CDR3 loop spans 13 amino acids. The J segment lost 0 bases and the V segment lost 6 bases, leaving 2 bases of the junction unmatched. The CDR3 nucleotides are TGTGCCAGCAGCGGGACAGCCTCCTACGAGCAGTACTTC. Encoded protein: CASSGTASYEQYF.

The chain has TRBV9 and TRBJ2-2; D possibly uses TRBD1 or TRBD2 (6 bases each). The CDR3 sequence is 17 residues long. Germline lookup yields CDR1 SGDLS and CDR2 YYNGEE. Trimming cost V 3 bases and J 0 bases, with 15 bases left between them. CDR3 DNA: TGTGCCAGCAGCGCAAGTAGGGGGGCAACGAACACCGGGGAGCTGTTTTTT. Translating gives CASSASRGATNTGELFF.

The J gene is TRBJ2-1, the V gene TRBV2, with D tentatively TRBD1 or TRBD2 (5 bases each). Trimming left V 3 bases short and J 1 base short, with 34 bases between. There are 23 residues in the CDR3. Germline CDR1 reads SNHLY; CDR2 reads FYNNEI. CDR3 amino acids: CASSETPNPGGNPVWRSYNEQFF. The CDR3 DNA follows: TGTGCCAGCAGTGAGACCCCCAACCCTGGGGGAAACCCAGTTTGGAGATCCTACAATGAGCAGTTCTTC.

The gene calls are TRBV11-2 and TRBJ2-5; 10 positions match TRBD2. CDR1 and CDR2 (germline): SGHAT, FQNNGV. V lost 5 bases, J lost 5 bases, and 2 bases stayed unmatched. The CDR3 totals 13 residues. The CDR3 nucleotides read TGTGCCAGCAGCCCGGGACTAGCGGAGACCCAGTACTTC. Its protein is CASSPGLAETQYF.

The chain uses TRBV6-5 and TRBJ2-1; 7 bases map to TRBD1. Trimming cost V 6 bases and J 4 bases; bases outside gene matches: 9. CDR1 is MNHEY, CDR2 SVGAGI, per germline. This CDR3 contains 15 residues. The CDR3 DNA is TGTGCCAGCAGCCCTACAGGGGTCCTATACAATGAGCAGTTCTTC. It codes for CASSPTGVLYNEQFF.

This clone occurred a few times. The chain joins TRBV30 to TRBJ1-5; D perhaps matches TRBD1 (5 bases). V was shortened by 3 bases and J by 5 bases, with 11 bases between the two germline ends. CDR1 and CDR2 (germline): GTSNPN, SVGIG (reference sequence). This CDR3 contains 13 residues. CDR3 protein: CAWRRGPYQPQHF. The CDR3 nucleotides are TGTGCCTGGAGGCGGGGCCCGTATCAGCCCCAGCATTTT.

The gene calls are TRBV28 and TRBJ2-1, with D possibly matching TRBD2 (5 bases). V lost 7 bases, J lost 8 bases, and 15 bases lay in between. This CDR3 is 13 amino acids long. Per the germline V gene, CDR1 is MDHEN and CDR2 is SYDVKM. CDR3 DNA: TGTGCCAGCATTCTGTCCGGGCGGGATGAGCAGTTCTTC. Protein product: CASILSGRDEQFF.

V gene TRBV11-2 combines with J gene TRBJ2-2; 13 nucleotides align to TRBD2. The trim removed 7 bases at V and 3 bases at J, leaving 5 bases unmatched. The CDR3 loop spans 16 amino acids. Germline V gene data show CDR1 as SGHAT and CDR2 as FQNNGV. The CDR3 region has the DNA TGTGCCAGCACCATACTAGCGGGAGGGGACACCGGGGAGCTGTTTTTT. Translated: CASTILAGGDTGELFF.

V and J are TRBV11-2 and TRBJ2-3; D perhaps matches TRBD1 (5 bases). The CDR3 runs to 14 residues. From germline, CDR1 is SGHAT and CDR2 FQNNGV. The germline V and J ends were trimmed by 7 bases and 0 bases, with 11 bases remaining between them. The CDR3 here is CASKGFSSTDTQYF. CDR3 nucleotides: TGTGCCAGCAAGGGGTTCTCTAGCACAGATACGCAGTATTTT.

The chain joins TRBV6-5 to TRBJ2-1, with 14 bases identical to TRBD2. CDR1 and CDR2 (germline): MNHEY, SVGAGI. This CDR3 has 15 amino acids. V dropped 6 bases and J dropped 7; count of bases not matched to a gene: 5. The CDR3 nucleotides read TGTGCCAGCAGAGGGACTAGCGGGAGTAAAAATGAGCAGTTCTTC. It is translated as CASRGTSGSKNEQFF.

This clone has only a few counts. J is TRBJ2-1 and V is TRBV5-1, with no clear D. Per germline, CDR1 SGHRS and CDR2 YFSETQ. Deletions cut 4 bases from V and 15 bases from J, with 14 bases between. There are 11 residues in the CDR3. CDR3 amino acids: CASSPLLGRFF. Here the CDR3 DNA reads TGCGCCAGCAGCCCGCTTCTAGGGCGGTTCTTC.

The CDR3 nucleotides are TGCGCCAGCAGCGCCCCGGGACCAGGGACAGATACGCAGTATTTT. Protein sequence: CASSAPGPGTDTQYF. This chain connects TRBV5-1 to TRBJ2-3, with D possibly called TRBD1 or TRBD2 (5 bases each). Deletions cut 4 bases from V and 3 bases from J, with 15 bases between. The V gene's germline CDR1 is SGHRS and CDR2 YFSETQ. This CDR3 has 15 amino acids.

The chain couples TRBV6-1 to TRBJ1-4, with D uncertain. The CDR3 spans 15 residues. Germline CDR1 is MNHNS and CDR2 is SASEGT. Trimming removed 3 bases from V and 7 bases from J, with 15 bases in between. The CDR3 nucleotides are TGTGCCAGCAGTGAGCAACAGACGCGGGCTGAAAAACTGTTTTTT. Protein: CASSEQQTRAEKLFF.

V and J are TRBV6-5 and TRBJ1-5, with D possibly TRBD1 on 6 matching bases. Germline CDR1 is MNHEY and CDR2 is SVGAGI. V gave up 6 bases and J gave up 4 bases, with 16 bases separating them. This CDR3 has 15 residues. CDR3 sequence reads: CASSPSDRRNQPQHF. The CDR3 DNA is TGTGCCAGCAGCCCTTCAGACAGGAGGAATCAGCCCCAGCATTTT.

With regard to this clone: The sample contains more than one DNA sequence encoding this CDR3. The chain uses TRBV28 and TRBJ1-1; TRBD1 matches 7 bases. V gave up 5 bases and J gave up 5 bases; unmatched junction bases: 5. Germline V gene sequence: CDR1 MDHEN, CDR2 SYDVKM. The CDR3 covers 13 residues. In nucleotides, the CDR3 is TGTGCCAGCAGTACGACAGGGAGGACTGAAGCTTTCTTT. It specifies CASSTTGRTEAFF.

This clone was counted a single time. This chain links TRBV28 with TRBJ1-1; D gene unclear. Germline V gene sequence: CDR1 MDHEN, CDR2 SYDVKM. This CDR3 spans 17 amino acids. V lost 2 bases to trimming and J lost 1 base, with 17 bases between them. The CDR3 DNA reads TGTGCCAGCAGTTTAGGCGCAGTTCGAAATAAGAACACTGAAGCTTTCTTT. Its protein is CASSLGAVRNKNTEAFF.

This sequence joins TRBV7-9 and TRBJ2-1; TRBD2 matches 9 bases. V was pared by 5 bases and J by 8 bases, with 13 bases of the junction left unmatched. The CDR3 extends over 16 amino acids. Per germline, CDR1 SEHNR and CDR2 FQNEAQ (reference sequence). CDR3 nucleotides: TGTGCCAGCAGCGCTTTTCGCGGGAGGGCCGTTTATGAGCAGTTCTTC. It specifies CASSAFRGRAVYEQFF.